This T cell receptor beta chain was sequenced during a study of blood T cell repertoires in COVID-19. In the authors' workflow: Nucleated cell counts were estimated from reference gene primer amplification. Libraries were prepared by immunoSEQ multiplex PCR; TCRdb keeps only in-frame clonotypes and omits some of them. That table furnishes V, J and clone size, whereas the DNA furnished D and trimming. Of more than 85,000 clones listed, 75% to 90% are singletons. This CDR3 is built from 13 residues. V lost 4 bases to trimming and J lost 7 bases; unmatched junction nucleotides: 4. CDR1 is MNHEY, CDR2 SMNVEV, per germline (reference sequence).

The TCR was taken from a woman aged 45 to 65 with acute or convalescent COVID-19. The chain recombines TRBV27 with TRBJ2-1; the match to TRBD1 covers 7 bases. Source material: peripheral blood. Here the CDR3 reads CASSSDRANEQFF. The CDR3, as DNA: TGTGCCAGCAGTTCCGACAGGGCGAATGAGCAGTTCTTC.